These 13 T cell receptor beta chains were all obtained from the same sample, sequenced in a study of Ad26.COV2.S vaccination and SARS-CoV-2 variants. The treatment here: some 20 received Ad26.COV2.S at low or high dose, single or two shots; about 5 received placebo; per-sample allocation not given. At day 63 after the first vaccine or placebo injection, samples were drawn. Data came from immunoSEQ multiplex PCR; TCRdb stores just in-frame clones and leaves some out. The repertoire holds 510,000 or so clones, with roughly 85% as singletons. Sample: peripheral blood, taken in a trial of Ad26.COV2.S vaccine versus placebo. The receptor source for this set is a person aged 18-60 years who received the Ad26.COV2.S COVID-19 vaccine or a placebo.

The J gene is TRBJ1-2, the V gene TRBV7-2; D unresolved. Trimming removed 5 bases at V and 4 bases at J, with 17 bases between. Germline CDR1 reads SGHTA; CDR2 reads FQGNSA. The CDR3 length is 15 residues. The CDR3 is CASSTRGRGVYGYTF. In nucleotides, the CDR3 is TGTGCCAGCAGCACCCGAGGGCGGGGAGTCTATGGCTACACCTTC.

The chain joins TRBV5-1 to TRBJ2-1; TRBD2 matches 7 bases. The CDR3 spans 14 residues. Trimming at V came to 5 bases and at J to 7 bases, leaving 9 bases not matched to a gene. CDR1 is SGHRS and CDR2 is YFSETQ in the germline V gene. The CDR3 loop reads CASRPRTSRNEQFF. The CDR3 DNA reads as TGCGCCAGCAGGCCTCGGACTAGTAGAAATGAGCAGTTCTTC.

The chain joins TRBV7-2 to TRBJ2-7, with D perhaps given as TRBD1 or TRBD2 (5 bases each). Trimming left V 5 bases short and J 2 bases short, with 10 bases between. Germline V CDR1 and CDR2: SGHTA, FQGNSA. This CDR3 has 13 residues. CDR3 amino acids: CASSGDGTYEQYF. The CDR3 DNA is TGTGCCAGCAGCGGGGACGGAACCTACGAGCAGTACTTC.

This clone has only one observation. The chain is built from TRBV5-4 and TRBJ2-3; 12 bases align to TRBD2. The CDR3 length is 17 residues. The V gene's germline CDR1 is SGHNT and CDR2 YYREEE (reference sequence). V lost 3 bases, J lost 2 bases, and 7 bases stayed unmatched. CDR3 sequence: CASSSAGLAGYTDTQYF. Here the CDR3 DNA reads TGTGCCAGCAGCTCTGCCGGACTAGCGGGATACACAGATACGCAGTATTTT.

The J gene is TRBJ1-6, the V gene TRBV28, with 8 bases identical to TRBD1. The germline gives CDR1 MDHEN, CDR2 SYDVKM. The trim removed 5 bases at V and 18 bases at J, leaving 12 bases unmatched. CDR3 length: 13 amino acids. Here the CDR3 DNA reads TGTGCCAGCAGTGCCGAGGACAGGGTTTCCCCCCACTTT. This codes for CASSAEDRVSPHF.

DNA for the CDR3: TGTGCCAGCAGTCCCCTCATGGGACAGATTAGCAATCAGCCCCAGCATTTT. It yields the protein CASSPLMGQISNQPQHF. The chain joins TRBV6-6 to TRBJ1-5, with TRBD1 matching 7 bases. Germline V lookup: CDR1 MNHNY, CDR2 SVGAGI (reference sequence). This CDR3 has 17 residues. The V segment lost 5 bases and the J segment 0 bases; nucleotides outside the gene matches: 10.

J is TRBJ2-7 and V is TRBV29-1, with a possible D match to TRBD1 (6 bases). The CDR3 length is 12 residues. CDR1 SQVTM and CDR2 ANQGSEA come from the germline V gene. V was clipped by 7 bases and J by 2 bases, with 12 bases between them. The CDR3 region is CSGGLSAYEQYF. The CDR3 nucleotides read TGCAGCGGGGGGCTATCCGCCTACGAGCAGTACTTC.

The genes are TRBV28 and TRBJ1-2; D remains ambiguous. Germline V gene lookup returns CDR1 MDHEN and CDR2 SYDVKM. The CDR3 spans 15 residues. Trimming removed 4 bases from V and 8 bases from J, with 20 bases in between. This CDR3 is CASSSGGQSRRGYTF. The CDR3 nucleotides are TGTGCCAGCAGTTCTGGCGGTCAGTCTCGGCGAGGCTACACCTTC.

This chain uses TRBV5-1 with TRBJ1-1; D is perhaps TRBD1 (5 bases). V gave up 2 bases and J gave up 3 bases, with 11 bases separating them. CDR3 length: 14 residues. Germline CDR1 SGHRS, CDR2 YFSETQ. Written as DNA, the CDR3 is TGCGCCAGCAGCTTCTTGGACACCTACACTGAAGCTTTCTTT. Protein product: CASSFLDTYTEAFF.

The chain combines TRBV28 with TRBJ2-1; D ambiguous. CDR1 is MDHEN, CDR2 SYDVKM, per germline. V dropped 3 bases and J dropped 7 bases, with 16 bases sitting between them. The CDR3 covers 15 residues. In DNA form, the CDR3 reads TGTGCCAGCAGTTTGTTAGCCCCAGCCAGGAATGAGCAGTTCTTC. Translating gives CASSLLAPARNEQFF.

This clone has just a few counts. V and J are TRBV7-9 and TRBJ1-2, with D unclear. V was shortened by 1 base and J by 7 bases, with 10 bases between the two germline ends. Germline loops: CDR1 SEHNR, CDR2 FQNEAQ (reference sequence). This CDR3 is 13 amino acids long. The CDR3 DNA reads TGTGCCAGCAGCTTAGATTCGACCCCTGGCTACACCTTC. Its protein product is CASSLDSTPGYTF.

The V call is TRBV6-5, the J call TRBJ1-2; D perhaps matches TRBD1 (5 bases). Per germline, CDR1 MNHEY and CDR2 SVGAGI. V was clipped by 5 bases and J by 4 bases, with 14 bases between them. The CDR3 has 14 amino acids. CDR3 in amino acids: CASSRGVGGYGYTF. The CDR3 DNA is TGTGCCAGCAGTCGGGGGGTAGGTGGCTATGGCTACACCTTC.

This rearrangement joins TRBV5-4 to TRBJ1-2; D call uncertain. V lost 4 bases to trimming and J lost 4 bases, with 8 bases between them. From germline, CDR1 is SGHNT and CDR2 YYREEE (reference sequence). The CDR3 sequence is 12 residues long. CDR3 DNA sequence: TGTGCCAGCAGCCGCGATGGCTATGGCTACACCTTC. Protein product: CASSRDGYGYTF.